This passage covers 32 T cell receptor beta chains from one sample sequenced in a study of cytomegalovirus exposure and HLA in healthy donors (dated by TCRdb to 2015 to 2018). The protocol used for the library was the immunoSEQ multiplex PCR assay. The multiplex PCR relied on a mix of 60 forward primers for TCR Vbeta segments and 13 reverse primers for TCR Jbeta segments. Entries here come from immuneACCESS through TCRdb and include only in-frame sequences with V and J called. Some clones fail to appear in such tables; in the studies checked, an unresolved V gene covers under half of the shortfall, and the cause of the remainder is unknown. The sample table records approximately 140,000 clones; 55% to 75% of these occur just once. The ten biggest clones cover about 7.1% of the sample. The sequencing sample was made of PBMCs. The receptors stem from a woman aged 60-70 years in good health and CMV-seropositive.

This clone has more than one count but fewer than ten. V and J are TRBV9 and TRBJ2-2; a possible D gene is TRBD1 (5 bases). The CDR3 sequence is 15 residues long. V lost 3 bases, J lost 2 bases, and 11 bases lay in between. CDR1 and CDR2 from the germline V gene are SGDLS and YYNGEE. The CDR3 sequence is CASSGRQQNTGELFF. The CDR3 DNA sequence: TGTGCCAGCAGCGGGCGACAGCAAAACACCGGGGAGCTGTTTTTT. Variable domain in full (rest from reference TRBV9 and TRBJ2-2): DSGVTQTPKHLITATGQRVTLRCSPRSGDLSVYWYQQSLDQGLQFLIQYYNGEERAKGNILERFSAQQFPDLHSELNLSSLELGDSALYFCASSGRQQNTGELFFGEGSRLTVL.

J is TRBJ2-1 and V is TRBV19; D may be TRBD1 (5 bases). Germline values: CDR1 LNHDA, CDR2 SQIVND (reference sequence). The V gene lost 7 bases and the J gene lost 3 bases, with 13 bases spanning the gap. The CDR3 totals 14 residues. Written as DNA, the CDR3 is TGTGCCAGTAAGACGGCAGGGCACTACAATGAGCAGTTCTTC. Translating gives CASKTAGHYNEQFF.

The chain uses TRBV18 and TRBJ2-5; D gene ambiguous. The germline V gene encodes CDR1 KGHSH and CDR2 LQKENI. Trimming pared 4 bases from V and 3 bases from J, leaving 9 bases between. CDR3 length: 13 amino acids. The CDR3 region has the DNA TGTGCCAGCTCACGCAACAGTGAAGAGACCCAGTACTTC. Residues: CASSRNSEETQYF.

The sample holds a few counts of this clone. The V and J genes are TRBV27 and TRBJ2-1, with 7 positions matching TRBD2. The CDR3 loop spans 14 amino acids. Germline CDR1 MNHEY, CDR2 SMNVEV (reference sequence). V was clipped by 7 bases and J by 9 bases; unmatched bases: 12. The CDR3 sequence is CASNPYGGSGEQFF. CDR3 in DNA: TGTGCCAGCAACCCCTATGGCGGGAGCGGTGAGCAGTTCTTC.

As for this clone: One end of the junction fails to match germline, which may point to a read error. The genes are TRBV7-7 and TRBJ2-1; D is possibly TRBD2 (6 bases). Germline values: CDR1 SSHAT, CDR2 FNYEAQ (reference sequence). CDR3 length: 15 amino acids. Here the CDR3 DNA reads TGTGCTAGCAGCTTAGACGGGACTCTATACAATGAGCAGTTCTTC. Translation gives CASSLDGTLYNEQFF.

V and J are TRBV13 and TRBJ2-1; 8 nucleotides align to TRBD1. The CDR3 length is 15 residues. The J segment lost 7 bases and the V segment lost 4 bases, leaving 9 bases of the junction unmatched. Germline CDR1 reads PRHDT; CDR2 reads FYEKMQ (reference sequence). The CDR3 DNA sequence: TGTGCCAGCAGCTCACGGACAGGGCGAGGGAATGAGCAGTTCTTC. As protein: CASSSRTGRGNEQFF.

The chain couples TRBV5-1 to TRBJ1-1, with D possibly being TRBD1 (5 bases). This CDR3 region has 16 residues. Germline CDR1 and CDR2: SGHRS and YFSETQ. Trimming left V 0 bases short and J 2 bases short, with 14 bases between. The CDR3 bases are TGCGCCAGCAGCTTGGCCTCGGGACTCACCAACACTGAAGCTTTCTTT. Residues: CASSLASGLTNTEAFF.

The CDR3 bases are TGTGCCAGCAGCTTGGTGATGCCGACTAGCGGGAGCTCCTACGAGCAGTACTTC. Amino acids: CASSLVMPTSGSSYEQYF. The gene calls are TRBV5-6 and TRBJ2-7, with 12 bases aligning to TRBD2. V shed 0 bases and J 0 bases; nucleotides not matched to a gene: 7. Germline CDR1 and CDR2: SGHDT and YYEEEE. The CDR3 is 18 residues long.

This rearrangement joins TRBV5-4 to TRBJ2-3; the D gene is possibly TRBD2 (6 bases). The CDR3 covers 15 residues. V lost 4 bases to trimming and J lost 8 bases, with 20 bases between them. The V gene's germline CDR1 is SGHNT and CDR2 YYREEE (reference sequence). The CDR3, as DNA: TGTGCCAGCAGCCCCCCCGGGGGAGGTGATACTACGCAGTATTTT. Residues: CASSPPGGGDTTQYF.

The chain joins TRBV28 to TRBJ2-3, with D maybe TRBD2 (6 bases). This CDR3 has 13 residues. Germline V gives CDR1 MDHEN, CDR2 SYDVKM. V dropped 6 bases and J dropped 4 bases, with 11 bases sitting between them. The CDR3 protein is CASSGGASDTQYF. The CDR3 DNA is TGTGCCAGCAGCGGGGGAGCTTCAGATACGCAGTATTTT.

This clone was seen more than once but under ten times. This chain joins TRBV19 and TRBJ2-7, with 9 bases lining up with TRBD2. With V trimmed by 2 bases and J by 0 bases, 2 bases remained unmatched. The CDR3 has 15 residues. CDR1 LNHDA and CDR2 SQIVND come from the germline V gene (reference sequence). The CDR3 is CASSITSGFSYEQYF. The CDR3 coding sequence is TGTGCCAGTAGTATAACTAGCGGGTTCTCCTACGAGCAGTACTTC.

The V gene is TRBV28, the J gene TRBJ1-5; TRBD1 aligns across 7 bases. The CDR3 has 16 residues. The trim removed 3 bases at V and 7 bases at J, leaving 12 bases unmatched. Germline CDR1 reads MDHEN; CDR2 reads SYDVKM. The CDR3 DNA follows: TGTGCCAGCAGTTTTTCGGCAGGGGGGCTCGGACAGCCCCAGCATTTT. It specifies CASSFSAGGLGQPQHF.

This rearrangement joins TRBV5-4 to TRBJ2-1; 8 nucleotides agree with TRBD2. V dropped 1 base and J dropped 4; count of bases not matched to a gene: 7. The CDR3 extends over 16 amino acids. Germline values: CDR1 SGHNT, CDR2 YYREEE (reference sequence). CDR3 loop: CASSLQTSEKYNEQFF. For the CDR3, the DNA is TGTGCCAGCAGCTTGCAGACTAGCGAGAAATACAATGAGCAGTTCTTC.

CDR3 DNA: TGTGCCAGCAGCTTCGGGGGGTCTTACACTGAAGCTTTCTTT. Translated, it gives CASSFGGSYTEAFF. The chain couples TRBV7-8 to TRBJ1-1; tentative D call: TRBD1 (5 bases). CDR3 size: 14 residues. V was cut by 3 bases and J by 3 bases, with 11 bases left in between. Germline V CDR1 and CDR2: SGHVS, FQNEAQ.

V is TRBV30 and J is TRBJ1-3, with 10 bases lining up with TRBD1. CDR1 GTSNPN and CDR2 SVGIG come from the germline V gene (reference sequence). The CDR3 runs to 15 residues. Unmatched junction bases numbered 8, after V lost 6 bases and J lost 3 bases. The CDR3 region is CACQAGDRGGNTIYF. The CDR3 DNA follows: TGTGCCTGTCAAGCTGGGGACAGGGGTGGAAACACCATATATTTT.

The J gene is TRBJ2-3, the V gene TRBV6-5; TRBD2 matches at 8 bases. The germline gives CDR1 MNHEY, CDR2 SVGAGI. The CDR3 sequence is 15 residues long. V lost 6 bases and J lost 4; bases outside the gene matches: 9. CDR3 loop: CASRLRRGEADTQYF. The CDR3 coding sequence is TGTGCCAGCAGGCTACGGCGGGGGGAAGCAGATACGCAGTATTTT.

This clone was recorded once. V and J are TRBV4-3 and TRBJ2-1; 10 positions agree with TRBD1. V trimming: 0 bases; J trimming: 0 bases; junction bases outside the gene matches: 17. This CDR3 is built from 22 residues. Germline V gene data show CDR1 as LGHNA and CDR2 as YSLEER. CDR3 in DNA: TGCGCCAGCAGCCAAGATGTAAGGGGACAGGGGAGAATGGTAAGCTCCTACAATGAGCAGTTCTTC. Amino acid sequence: CASSQDVRGQGRMVSSYNEQFF.

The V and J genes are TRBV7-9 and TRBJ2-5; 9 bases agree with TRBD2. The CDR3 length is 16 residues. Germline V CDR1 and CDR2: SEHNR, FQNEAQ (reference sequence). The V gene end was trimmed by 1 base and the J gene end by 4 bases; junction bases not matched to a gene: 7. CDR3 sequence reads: CASSLGVAGDGETQYF. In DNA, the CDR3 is TGTGCCAGCAGCTTAGGGGTAGCGGGAGATGGAGAGACCCAGTACTTC.

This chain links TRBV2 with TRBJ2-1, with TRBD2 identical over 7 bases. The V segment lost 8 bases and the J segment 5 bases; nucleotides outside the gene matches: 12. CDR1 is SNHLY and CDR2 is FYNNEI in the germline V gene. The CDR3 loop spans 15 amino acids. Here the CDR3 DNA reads TGTGCCAGCGCGGGAGACTTCAGTTCCAACAATGAGCAGTTCTTC. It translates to CASAGDFSSNNEQFF. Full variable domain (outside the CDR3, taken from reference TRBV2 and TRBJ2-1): EPEVTQTPSHQVTQMGQEVILRCVPISNHLYFYWYRQILGQKVEFLVSFYNNEISEKSEIFDDQFSVERPDGSNFTLKIRSTKLEDSAMYFCASAGDFSSNNEQFFGPGTRLTVL.

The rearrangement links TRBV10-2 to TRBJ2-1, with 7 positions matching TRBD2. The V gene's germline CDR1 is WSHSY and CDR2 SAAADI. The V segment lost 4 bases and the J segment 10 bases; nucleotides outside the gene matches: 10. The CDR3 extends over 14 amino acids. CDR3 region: CASSALANRPEQFF. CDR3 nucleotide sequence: TGCGCCAGCAGTGCACTAGCGAACCGCCCAGAGCAGTTCTTC.

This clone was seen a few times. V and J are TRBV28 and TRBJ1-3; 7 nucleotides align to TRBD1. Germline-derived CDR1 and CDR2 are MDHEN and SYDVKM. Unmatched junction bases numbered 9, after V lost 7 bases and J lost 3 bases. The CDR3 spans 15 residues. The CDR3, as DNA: TGTGCCAGCAATATGGTAGGGGGCTTTGGAAACACCATATATTTT. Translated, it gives CASNMVGGFGNTIYF.

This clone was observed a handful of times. The CDR3 bases are TGTGCCATCAGTGAGTCGCGGGGGCCTCAGCAGCCCCAGCATTTT. It is translated as CAISESRGPQQPQHF. V and J are TRBV10-3 and TRBJ1-5, with a tentative D call TRBD1 (6 bases). Germline CDR1 and CDR2: ENHRY and SYGVKD. The CDR3 covers 15 residues. V was pared by 0 bases and J by 7 bases, with 13 bases between.

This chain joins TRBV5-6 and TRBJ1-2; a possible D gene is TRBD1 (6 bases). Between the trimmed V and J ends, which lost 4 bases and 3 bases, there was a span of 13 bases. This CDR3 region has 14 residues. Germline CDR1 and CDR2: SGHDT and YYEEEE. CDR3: CASSSGGAYYGYTF. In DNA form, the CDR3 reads TGTGCCAGCAGCAGCGGGGGGGCATACTATGGCTACACCTTC.

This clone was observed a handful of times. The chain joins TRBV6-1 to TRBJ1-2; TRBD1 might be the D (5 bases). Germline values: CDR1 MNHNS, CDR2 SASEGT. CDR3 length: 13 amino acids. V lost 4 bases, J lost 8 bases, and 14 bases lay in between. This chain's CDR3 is CASSVDSLRGYTF. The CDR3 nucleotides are TGTGCCAGCAGTGTCGACAGTCTACGGGGCTACACCTTC.

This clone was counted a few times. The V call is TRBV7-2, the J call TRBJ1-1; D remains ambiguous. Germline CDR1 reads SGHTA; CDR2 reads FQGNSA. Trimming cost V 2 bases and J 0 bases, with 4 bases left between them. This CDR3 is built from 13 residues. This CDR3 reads CASSLQMNTEAFF. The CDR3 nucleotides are TGTGCCAGCAGCTTACAGATGAACACTGAAGCTTTCTTT. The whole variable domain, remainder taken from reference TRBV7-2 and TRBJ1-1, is GAGVSQSPSNKVTEKGKDVELRCDPISGHTALYWYRQSLGQGLEFLIYFQGNSAPDKSGLPSDRFSAERTGGSVSTLTIQRTQQEDSAVYLCASSLQMNTEAFFGQGTRLTVV.

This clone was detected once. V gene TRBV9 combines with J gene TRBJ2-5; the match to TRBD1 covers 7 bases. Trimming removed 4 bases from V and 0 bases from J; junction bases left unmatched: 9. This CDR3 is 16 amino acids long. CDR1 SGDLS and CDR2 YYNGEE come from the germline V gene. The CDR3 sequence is CASSISGTVHQETQYF. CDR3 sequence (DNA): TGTGCCAGCAGCATTTCCGGGACAGTTCACCAAGAGACCCAGTACTTC.

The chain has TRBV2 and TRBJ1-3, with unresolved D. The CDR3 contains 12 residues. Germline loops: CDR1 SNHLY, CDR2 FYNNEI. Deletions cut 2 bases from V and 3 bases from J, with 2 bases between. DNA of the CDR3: TGTGCCAGCAGTGAATATGGAAACACCATATATTTT. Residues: CASSEYGNTIYF.

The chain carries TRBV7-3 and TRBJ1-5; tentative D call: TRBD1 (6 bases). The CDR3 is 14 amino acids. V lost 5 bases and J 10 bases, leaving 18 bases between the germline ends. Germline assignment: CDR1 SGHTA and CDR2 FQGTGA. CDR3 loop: CASSPDRRPRPQHF. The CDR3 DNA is TGTGCCAGCAGCCCCGACAGGCGCCCTCGACCCCAGCATTTT.

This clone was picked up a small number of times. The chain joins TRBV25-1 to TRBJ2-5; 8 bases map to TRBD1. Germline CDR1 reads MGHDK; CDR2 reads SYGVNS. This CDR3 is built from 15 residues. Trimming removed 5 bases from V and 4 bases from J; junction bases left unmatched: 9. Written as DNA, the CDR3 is TGTGCCAGCAGTACTTCAGCCGGGACAGGAGAGACCCAGTACTTC. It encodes CASSTSAGTGETQYF.

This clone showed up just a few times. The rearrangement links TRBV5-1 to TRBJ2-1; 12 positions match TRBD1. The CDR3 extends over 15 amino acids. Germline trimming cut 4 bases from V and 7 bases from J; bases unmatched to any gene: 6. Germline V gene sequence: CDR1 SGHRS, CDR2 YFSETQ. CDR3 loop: CASSQGQGAWNEQFF. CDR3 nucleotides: TGCGCCAGCAGCCAGGGACAGGGGGCTTGGAATGAGCAGTTCTTC.

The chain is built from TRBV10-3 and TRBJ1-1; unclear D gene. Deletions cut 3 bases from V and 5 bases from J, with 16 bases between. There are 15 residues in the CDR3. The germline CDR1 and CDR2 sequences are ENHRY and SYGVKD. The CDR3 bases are TGTGCCATCAGTGATTCTGGGCAGATCGATACTGAAGCTTTCTTT. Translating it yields CAISDSGQIDTEAFF.

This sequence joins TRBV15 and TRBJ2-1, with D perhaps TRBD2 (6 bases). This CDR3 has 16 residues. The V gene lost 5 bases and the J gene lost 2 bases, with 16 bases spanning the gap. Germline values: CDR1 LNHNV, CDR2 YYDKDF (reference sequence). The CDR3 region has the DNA TGTGCCACCAGCGAGGGGCGGGGCGTGGCCTACAATGAGCAGTTCTTC. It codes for CATSEGRGVAYNEQFF.